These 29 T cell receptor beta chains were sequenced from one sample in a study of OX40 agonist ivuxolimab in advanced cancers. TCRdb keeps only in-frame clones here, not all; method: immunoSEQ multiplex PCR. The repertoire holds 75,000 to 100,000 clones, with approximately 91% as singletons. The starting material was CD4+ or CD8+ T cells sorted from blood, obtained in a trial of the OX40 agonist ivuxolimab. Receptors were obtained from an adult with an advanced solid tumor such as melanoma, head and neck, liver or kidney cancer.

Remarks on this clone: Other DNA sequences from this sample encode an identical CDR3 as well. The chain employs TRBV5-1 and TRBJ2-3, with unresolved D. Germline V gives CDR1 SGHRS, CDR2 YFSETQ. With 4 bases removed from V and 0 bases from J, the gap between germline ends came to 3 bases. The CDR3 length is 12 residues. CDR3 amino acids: CASSLSTDTQYF. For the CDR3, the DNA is TGCGCCAGCAGCCTCAGCACAGATACGCAGTATTTT.

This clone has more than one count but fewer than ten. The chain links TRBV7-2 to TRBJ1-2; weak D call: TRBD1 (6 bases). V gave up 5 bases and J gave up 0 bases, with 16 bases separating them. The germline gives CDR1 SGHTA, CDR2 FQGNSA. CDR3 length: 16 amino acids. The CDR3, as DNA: TGTGCCAGCAGCCGCAGGGGTGGCGTAACTAACTATGGCTACACCTTC. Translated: CASSRRGGVTNYGYTF. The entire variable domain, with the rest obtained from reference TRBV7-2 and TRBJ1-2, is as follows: GAGVSQSPSNKVTEKGKDVELRCDPISGHTALYWYRQSLGQGLEFLIYFQGNSAPDKSGLPSDRFSAERTGGSVSTLTIQRTQQEDSAVYLCASSRRGGVTNYGYTFGSGTRLTVV.

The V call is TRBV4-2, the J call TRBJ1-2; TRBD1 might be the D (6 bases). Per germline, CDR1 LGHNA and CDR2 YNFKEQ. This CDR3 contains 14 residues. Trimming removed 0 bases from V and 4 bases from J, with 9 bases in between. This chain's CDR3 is CASSQDQGSYGYTF. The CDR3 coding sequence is TGTGCCAGCAGCCAAGATCAGGGGTCCTATGGCTACACCTTC.

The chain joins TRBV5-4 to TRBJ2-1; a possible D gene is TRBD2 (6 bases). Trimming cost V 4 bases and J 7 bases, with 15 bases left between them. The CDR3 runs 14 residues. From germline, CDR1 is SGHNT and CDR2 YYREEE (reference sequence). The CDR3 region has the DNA TGTGCCAGCAGCCTACTGGGGGGTGAAAATGAGCAGTTCTTC. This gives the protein CASSLLGGENEQFF.

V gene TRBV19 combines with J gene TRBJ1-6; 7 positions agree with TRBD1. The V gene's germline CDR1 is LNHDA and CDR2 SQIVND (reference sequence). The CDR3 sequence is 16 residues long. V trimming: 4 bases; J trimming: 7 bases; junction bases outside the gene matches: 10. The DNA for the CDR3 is TGTGCCAGTAGTAGGCCACCGGGACAGAAGAATTCACCCCTCCACTTT. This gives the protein CASSRPPGQKNSPLHF.

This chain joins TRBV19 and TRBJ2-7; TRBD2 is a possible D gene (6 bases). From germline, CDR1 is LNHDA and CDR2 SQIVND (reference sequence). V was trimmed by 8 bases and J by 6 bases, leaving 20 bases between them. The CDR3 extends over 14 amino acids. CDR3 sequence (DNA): TGTGCCAGTGGCAGAGGCGGGAAGGGAGTCGAGCAGTACTTC. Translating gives CASGRGGKGVEQYF.

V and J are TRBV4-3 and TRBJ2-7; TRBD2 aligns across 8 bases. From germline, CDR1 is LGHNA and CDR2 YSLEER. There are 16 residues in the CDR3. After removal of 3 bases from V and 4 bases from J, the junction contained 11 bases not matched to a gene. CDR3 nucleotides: TGCGCCAGCAGCCAGACGACAAGCGGGAGTGCTTACGAGCAGTACTTC. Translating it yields CASSQTTSGSAYEQYF.

The CDR3 protein is CASSVQGYEQYF. CDR3 sequence (DNA): TGTGCCAGCAGCGTCCAGGGATACGAGCAGTACTTC. V is TRBV7-6 and J is TRBJ2-7; D is possibly TRBD1 (5 bases). Germline values: CDR1 SGHVS, CDR2 FNYEAQ. The length of the CDR3 is 12 residues. Trimming left V 5 bases short and J 4 bases short, with 9 bases between.

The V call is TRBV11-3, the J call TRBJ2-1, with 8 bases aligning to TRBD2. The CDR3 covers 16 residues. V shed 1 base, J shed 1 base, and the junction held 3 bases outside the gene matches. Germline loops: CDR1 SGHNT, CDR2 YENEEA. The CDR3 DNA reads TGTGCCAGCAGCTTAGGACTAGCGATATCCTACAATGAGCAGTTCTTC. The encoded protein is CASSLGLAISYNEQFF.

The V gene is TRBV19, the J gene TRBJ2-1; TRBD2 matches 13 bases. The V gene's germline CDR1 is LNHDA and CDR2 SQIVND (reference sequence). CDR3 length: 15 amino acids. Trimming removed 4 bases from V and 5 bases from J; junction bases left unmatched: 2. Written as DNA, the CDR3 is TGTGCCAGTAGTAGAGGACTAGCGGGAGACAATGAGCAGTTCTTC. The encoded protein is CASSRGLAGDNEQFF.

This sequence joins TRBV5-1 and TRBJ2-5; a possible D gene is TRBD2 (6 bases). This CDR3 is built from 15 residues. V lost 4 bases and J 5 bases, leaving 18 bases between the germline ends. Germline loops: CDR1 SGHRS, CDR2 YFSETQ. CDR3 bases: TGCGCCAGCAGCCCCCAGGGAGGCCGGGGGGAGACCCAGTACTTC. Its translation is CASSPQGGRGETQYF.

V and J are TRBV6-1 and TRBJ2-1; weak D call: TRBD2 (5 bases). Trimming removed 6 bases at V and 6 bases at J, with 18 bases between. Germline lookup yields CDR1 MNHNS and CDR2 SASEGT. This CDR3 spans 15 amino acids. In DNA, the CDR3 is TGTGCCAGCAGAGCAGGTCGACTACCCTTCAATGAGCAGTTCTTC. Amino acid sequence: CASRAGRLPFNEQFF.

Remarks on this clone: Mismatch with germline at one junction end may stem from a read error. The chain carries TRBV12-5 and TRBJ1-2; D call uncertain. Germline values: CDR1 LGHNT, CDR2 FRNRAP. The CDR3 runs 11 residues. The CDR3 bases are TGTGCTAGTGGTTCATCCTATCAAGTTTCCTTC. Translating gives CASGSSYQVSF.

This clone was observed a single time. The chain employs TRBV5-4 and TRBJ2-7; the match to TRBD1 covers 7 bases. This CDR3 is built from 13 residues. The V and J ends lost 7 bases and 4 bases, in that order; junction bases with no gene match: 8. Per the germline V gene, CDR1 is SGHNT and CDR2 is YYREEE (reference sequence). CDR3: CASGSTGKYEQYF. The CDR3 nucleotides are TGTGCCAGCGGATCGACAGGGAAGTACGAGCAGTACTTC. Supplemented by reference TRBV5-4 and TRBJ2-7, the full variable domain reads ETGVTQSPTHLIKTRGQQVTLRCSSQSGHNTVSWYQQALGQGPQFIFQYYREEENGRGNFPPRFSGLQFPNYSSELNVNALELDDSALYLCASGSTGKYEQYFGPGTRLTVT.

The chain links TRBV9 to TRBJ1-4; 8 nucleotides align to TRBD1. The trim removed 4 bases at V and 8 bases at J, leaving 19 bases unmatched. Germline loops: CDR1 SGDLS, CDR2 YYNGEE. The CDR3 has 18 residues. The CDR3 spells CASSPQRGWGQDGEKLFF. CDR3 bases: TGTGCCAGCAGCCCCCAAAGAGGGTGGGGACAGGATGGGGAAAAACTGTTTTTT.

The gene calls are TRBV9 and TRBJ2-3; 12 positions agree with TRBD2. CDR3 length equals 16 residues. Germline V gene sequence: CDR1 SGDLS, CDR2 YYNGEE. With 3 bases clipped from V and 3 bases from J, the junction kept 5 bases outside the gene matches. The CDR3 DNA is TGTGCCAGCAGCGCAACGACTAGCGGGAGAACAGATACGCAGTATTTT. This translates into CASSATTSGRTDTQYF.

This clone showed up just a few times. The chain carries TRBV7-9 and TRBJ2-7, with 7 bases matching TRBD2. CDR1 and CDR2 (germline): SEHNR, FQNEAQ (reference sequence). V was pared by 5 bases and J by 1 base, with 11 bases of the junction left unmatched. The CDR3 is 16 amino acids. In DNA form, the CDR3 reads TGTGCCAGCAGCCTCGTGACTAGCTTCAAATCCTACGAGCAGTACTTC. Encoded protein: CASSLVTSFKSYEQYF. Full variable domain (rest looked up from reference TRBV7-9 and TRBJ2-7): DTGVSQNPRHKITKRGQNVTFRCDPISEHNRLYWYRQTLGQGPEFLTYFQNEAQLEKSRLLSDRFSAERPKGSFSTLEIQRTEQGDSAMYLCASSLVTSFKSYEQYFGPGTRLTVT.

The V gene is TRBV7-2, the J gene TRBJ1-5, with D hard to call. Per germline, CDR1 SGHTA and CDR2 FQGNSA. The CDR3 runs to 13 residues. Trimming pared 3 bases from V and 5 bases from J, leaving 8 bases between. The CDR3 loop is CASSLSGDQPQHF. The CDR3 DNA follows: TGTGCCAGCAGCTTGTCCGGCGATCAGCCCCAGCATTTT.

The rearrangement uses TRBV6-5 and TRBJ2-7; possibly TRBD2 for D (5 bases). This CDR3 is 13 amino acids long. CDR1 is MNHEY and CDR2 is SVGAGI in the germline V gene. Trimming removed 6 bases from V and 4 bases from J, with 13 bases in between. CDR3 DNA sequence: TGTGCCAGCAGCCGGGAACCACTTTACGAGCAGTACTTC. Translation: CASSREPLYEQYF.

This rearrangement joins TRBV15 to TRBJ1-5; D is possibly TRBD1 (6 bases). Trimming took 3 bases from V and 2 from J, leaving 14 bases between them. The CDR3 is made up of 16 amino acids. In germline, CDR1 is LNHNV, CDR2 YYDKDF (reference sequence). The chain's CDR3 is CATSRGTGSGNQPQHF. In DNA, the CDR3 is TGTGCCACCAGCAGGGGTACAGGGTCGGGCAATCAGCCCCAGCATTTT.

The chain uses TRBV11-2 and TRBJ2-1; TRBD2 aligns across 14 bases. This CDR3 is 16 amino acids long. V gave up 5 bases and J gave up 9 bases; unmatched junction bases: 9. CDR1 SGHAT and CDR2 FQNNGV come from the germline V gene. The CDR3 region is CASSRGTSGRGGEQFF. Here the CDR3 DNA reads TGTGCCAGCAGCAGAGGGACTAGCGGGAGAGGGGGTGAGCAGTTCTTC.

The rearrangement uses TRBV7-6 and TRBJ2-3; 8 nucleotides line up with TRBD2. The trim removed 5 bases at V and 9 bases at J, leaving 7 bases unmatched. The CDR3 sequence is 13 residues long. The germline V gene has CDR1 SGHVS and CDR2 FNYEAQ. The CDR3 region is CASSEPGLGTQYF. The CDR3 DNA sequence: TGTGCCAGCAGCGAACCGGGACTAGGGACGCAGTATTTT.

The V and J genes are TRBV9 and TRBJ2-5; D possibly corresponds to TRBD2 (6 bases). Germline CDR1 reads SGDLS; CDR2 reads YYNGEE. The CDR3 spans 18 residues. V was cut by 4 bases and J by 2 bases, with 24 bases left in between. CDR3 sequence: CASSPPTSVKEIQETQYF. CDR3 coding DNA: TGTGCCAGCAGCCCTCCGACTAGTGTAAAAGAGATACAAGAGACCCAGTACTTC.

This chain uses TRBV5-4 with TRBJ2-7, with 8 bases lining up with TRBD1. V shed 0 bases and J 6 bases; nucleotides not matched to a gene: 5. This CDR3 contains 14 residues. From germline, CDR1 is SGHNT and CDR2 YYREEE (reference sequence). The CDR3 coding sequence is TGTGCCAGCAGCTTGGGGACAGGGACGGGCGAGCAGTACTTC. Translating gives CASSLGTGTGEQYF.

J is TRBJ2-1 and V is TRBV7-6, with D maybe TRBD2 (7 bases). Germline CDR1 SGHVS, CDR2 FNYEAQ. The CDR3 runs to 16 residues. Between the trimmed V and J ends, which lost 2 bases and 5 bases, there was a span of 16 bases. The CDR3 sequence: CASSLRGGEWNNEQFF. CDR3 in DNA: TGTGCCAGCAGCTTAAGGGGGGGGGAGTGGAACAATGAGCAGTTCTTC.

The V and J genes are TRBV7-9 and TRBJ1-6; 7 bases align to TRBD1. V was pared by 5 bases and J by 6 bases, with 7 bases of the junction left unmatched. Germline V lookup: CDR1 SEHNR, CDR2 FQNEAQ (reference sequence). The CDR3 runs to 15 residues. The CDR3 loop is CASSVDRAGNSPLHF. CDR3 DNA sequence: TGTGCCAGCAGCGTCGACAGGGCGGGTAATTCACCCCTCCACTTT.

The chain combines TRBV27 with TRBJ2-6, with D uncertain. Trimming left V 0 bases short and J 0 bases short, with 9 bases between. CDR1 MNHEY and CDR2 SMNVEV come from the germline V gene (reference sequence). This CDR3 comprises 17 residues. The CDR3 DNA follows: TGTGCCAGCAGTTTATCGTCCCCTTACTCTGGGGCCAACGTCCTGACTTTC. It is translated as CASSLSSPYSGANVLTF.

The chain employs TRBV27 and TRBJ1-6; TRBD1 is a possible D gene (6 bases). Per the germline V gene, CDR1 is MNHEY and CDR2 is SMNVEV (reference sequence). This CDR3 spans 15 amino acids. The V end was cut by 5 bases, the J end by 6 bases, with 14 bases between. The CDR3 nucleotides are TGTGCCAGCAGTATCAACGGGGGCGGTAATTCACCCCTCCACTTT. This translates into CASSINGGGNSPLHF.

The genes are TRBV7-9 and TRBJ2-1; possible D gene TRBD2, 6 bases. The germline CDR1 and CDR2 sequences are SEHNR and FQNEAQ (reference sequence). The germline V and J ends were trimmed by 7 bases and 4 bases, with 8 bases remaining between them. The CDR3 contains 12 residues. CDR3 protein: CASTGLYNEQFF. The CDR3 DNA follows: TGTGCCAGCACGGGACTTTACAATGAGCAGTTCTTC.